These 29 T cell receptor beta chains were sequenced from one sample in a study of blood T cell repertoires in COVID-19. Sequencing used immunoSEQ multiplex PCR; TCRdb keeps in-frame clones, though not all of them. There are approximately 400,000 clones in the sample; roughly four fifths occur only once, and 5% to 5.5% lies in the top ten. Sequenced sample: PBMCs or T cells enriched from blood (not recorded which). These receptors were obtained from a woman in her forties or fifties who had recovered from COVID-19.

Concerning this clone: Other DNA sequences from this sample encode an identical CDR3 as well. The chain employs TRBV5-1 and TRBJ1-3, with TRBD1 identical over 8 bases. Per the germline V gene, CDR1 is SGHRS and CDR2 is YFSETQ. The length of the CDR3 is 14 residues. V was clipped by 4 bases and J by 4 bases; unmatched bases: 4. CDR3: CASSTTGEGNTIYF. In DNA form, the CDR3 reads TGCGCCAGCAGCACGACAGGGGAAGGAAACACCATATATTTT.

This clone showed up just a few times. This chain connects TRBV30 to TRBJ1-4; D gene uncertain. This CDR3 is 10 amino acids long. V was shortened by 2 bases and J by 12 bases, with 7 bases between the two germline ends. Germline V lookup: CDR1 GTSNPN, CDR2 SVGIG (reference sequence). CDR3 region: CAWSTGELFF. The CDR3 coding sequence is TGTGCCTGGAGTACGGGTGAACTGTTTTTT.

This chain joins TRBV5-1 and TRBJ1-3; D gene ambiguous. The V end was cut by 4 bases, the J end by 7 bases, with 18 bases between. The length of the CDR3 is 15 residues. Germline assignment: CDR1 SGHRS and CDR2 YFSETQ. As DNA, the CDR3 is TGCGCCAGCAGCGTCGGGGAGTTGCTGCGGAACACCATATATTTT. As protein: CASSVGELLRNTIYF. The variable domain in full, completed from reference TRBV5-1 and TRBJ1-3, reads KAGVTQTPRYLIKTRGQQVTLSCSPISGHRSVSWYQQTPGQGLQFLFEYFSETQRNKGNFPGRFSGRQFSNSRSEMNVSTLELGDSALYLCASSVGELLRNTIYFGEGSWLTVV.

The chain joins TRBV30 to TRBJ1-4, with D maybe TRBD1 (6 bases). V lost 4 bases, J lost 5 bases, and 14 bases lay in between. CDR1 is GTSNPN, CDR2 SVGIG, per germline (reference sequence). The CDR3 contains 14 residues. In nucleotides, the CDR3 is TGTGCCTGGACTCGGGGGGGCAGAAATGAAAAACTGTTTTTT. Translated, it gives CAWTRGGRNEKLFF.

The CDR3 region is CASSGRTDTNYGYTF. CDR3 DNA: TGTGCCAGCAGCGGACGGACAGATACTAACTATGGCTACACCTTC. The gene calls are TRBV7-2 and TRBJ1-2; possibly TRBD1 for D (6 bases). V shed 5 bases and J shed 0 bases, with 13 bases lying between them. CDR1 SGHTA and CDR2 FQGNSA come from the germline V gene. CDR3 length: 15 residues.

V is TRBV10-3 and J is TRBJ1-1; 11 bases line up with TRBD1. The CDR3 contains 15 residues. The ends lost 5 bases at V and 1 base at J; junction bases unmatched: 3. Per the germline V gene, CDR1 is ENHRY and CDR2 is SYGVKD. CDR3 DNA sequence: TGTGCCATCAGTTCGGACAGGGGGCAGAACACTGAAGCTTTCTTT. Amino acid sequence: CAISSDRGQNTEAFF.

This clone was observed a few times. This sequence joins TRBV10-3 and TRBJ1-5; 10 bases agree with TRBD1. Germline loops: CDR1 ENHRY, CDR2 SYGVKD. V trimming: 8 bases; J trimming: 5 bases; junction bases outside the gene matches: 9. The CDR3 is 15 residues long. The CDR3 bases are TGTGCCATCGCACCGGGACAGGGGATGGATCAGCCCCAGCATTTT. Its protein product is CAIAPGQGMDQPQHF.

DNA for the CDR3: TGTGCCAGCAGCTCGGACAGATTTGAAGCTTTCTTT. Encoded protein: CASSSDRFEAFF. The chain employs TRBV11-3 and TRBJ1-1, with a possible D match to TRBD1 (6 bases). CDR1 and CDR2 (germline): SGHNT, YENEEA. The CDR3 runs 12 residues. Trimming took off 4 bases at V and 7 bases at J, with 10 bases between the two ends. Together with reference TRBV11-3 and TRBJ1-1, the CDR3 gives the full variable domain: EAGVVQSPRYKIIEKKQPVAFWCNPISGHNTLYWYLQNLGQGPELLIRYENEEAVDDSQLPKDRFSAERLKGVDSTLKIQPAELGDSAVYLCASSSDRFEAFFGQGTRLTVV.

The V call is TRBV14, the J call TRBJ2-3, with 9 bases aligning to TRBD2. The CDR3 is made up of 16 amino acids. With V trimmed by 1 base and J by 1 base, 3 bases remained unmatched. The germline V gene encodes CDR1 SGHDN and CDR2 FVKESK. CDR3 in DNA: TGTGCCAGCAGCCAAGCAGCGGGGGGCCGCACAGATACGCAGTATTTT. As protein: CASSQAAGGRTDTQYF. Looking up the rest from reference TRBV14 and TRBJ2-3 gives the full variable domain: EAGVTQFPSHSVIEKGQTVTLRCDPISGHDNLYWYRRVMGKEIKFLLHFVKESKQDESGMPNNRFLAERTGGTYSTLKVQPAELEDSGVYFCASSQAAGGRTDTQYFGPGTRLTVL.

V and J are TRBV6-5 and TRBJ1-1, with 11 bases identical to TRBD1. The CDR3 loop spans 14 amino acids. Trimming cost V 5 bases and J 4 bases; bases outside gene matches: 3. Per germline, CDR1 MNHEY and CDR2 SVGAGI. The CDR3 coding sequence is TGTGCCAGCAGTAAGGGGACAGGGGGCACTGAAGCTTTCTTT. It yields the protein CASSKGTGGTEAFF.

The CDR3 DNA follows: TGTGCCATCAGTGAGGTTACAGGGGGCGGTGGAAACACCATATATTTT. Residues: CAISEVTGGGGNTIYF. V and J are TRBV10-3 and TRBJ1-3; 9 nucleotides line up with TRBD1. The CDR3 has 16 residues. Losses at the gene ends were 2 bases for V and 3 bases for J; bases not matched to a gene: 5. CDR1 is ENHRY and CDR2 is SYGVKD in the germline V gene.

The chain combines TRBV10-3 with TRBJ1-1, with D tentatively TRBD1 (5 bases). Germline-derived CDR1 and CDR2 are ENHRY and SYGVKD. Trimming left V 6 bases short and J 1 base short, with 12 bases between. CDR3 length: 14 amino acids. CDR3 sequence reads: CAIREMTENTEAFF. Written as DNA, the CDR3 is TGTGCCATCAGAGAAATGACAGAGAACACTGAAGCTTTCTTT.

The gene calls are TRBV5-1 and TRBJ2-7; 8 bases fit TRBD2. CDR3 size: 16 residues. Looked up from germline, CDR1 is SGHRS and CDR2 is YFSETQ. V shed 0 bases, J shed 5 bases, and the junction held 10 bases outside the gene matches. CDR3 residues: CASSLGWGRGAHEQYF. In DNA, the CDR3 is TGCGCCAGCAGCTTGGGTTGGGGGCGGGGGGCCCACGAGCAGTACTTC.

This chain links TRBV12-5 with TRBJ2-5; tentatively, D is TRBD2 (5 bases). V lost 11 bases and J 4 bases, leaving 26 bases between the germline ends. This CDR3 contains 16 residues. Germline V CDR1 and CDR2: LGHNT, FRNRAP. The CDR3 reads CAGRSKERGRRETQYF. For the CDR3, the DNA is TGTGCTGGGAGATCCAAGGAACGAGGCAGACGAGAGACCCAGTACTTC.

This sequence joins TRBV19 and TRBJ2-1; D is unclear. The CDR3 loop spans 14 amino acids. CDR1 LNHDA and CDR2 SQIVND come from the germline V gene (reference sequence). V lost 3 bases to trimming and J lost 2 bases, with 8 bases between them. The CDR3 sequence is CASSIRGPYNEQFF. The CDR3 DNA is TGTGCCAGTAGTATTCGAGGCCCCTACAATGAGCAGTTCTTC.

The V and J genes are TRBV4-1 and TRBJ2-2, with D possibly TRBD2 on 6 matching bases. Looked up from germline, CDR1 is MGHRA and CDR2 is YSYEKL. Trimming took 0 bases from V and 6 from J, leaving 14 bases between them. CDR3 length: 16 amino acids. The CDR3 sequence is CASSQDLLAIPGELFF. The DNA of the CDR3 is TGCGCCAGCAGCCAAGATCTTCTAGCGATCCCCGGGGAGCTGTTTTTT.

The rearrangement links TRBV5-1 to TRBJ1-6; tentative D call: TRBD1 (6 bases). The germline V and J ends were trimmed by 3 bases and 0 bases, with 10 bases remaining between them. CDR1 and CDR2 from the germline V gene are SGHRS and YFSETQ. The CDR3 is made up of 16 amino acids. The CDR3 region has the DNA TGCGCCAGCAGCTACGACAGGAGCTCCTATAATTCACCCCTCCACTTT. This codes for CASSYDRSSYNSPLHF.

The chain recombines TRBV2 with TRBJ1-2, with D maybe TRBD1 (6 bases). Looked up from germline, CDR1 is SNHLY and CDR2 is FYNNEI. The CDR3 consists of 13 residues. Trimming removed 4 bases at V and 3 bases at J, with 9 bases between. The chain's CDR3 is CASSGQGHYGYTF. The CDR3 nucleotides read TGTGCCAGCAGTGGGCAGGGGCACTATGGCTACACCTTC.

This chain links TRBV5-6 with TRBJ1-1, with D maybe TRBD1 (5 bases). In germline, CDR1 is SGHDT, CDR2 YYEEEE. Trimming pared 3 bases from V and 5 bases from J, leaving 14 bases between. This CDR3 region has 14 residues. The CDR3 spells CASSYQGVGTEAFF. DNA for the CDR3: TGTGCCAGCAGCTACCAAGGGGTGGGGACTGAAGCTTTCTTT. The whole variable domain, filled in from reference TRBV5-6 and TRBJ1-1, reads DAGVTQSPTHLIKTRGQQVTLRCSPKSGHDTVSWYQQALGQGPQFIFQYYEEEERQRGNFPDRFSGHQFPNYSSELNVNALLLGDSALYLCASSYQGVGTEAFFGQGTRLTVV.

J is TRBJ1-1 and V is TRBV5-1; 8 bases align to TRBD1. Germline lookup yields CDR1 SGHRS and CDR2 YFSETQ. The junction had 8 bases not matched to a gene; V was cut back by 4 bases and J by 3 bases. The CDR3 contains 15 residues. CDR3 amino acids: CASSLGQGSDTEAFF. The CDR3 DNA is TGCGCCAGCAGCCTAGGACAGGGAAGTGACACTGAAGCTTTCTTT. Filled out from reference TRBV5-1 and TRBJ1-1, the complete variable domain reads KAGVTQTPRYLIKTRGQQVTLSCSPISGHRSVSWYQQTPGQGLQFLFEYFSETQRNKGNFPGRFSGRQFSNSRSEMNVSTLELGDSALYLCASSLGQGSDTEAFFGQGTRLTVV.

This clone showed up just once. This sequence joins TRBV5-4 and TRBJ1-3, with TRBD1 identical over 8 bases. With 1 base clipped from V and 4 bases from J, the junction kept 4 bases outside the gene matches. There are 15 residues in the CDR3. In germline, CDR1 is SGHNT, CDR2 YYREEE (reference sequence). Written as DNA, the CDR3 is TGTGCCAGCAGCTTGAATCCAGGGGGCGGAAACACCATATATTTT. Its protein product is CASSLNPGGGNTIYF.

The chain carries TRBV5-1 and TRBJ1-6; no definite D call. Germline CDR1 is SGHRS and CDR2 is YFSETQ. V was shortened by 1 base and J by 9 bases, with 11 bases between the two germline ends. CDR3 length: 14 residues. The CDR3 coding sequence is TGCGCCAGCAGCTTGACAGTCGAGCTTTCACCCCTCCACTTT. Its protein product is CASSLTVELSPLHF.

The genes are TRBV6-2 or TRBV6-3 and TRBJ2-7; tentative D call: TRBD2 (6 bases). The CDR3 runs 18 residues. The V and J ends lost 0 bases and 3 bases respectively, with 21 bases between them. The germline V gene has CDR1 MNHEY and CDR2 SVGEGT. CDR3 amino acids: CASSYSSWRGADHYEQYF. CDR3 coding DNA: TGTGCCAGCAGTTACTCGAGTTGGCGGGGAGCAGATCACTACGAGCAGTACTTC.

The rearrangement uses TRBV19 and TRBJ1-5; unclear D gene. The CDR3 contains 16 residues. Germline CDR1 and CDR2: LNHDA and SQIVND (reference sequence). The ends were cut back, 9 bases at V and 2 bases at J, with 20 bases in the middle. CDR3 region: CASDPKGHGGNQPQHF. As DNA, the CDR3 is TGTGCCAGCGACCCAAAGGGTCACGGGGGCAATCAGCCCCAGCATTTT.

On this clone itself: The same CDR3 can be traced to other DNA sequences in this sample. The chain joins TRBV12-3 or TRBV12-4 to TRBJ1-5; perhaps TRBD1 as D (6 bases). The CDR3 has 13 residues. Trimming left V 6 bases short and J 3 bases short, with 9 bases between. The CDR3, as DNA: TGTGCCAGCAGCTGGACAGTCAATCAGCCCCAGCATTTT. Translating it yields CASSWTVNQPQHF.

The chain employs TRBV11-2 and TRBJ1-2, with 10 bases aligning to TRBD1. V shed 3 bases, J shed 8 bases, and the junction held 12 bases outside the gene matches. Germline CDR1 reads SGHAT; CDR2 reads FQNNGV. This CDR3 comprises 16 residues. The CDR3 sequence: CASSFLSGQGSPGYTF. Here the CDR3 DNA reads TGTGCCAGCAGCTTCCTCTCGGGACAGGGGTCCCCAGGCTACACCTTC.

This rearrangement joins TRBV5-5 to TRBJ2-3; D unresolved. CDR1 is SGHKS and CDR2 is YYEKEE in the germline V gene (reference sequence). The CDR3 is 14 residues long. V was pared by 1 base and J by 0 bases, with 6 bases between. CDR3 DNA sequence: TGTGCCAGCAGCTTGCTAACTAGCACAGATACGCAGTATTTT. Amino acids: CASSLLTSTDTQYF. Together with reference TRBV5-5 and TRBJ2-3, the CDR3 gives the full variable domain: DAGVTQSPTHLIKTRGQQVTLRCSPISGHKSVSWYQQVLGQGPQFIFQYYEKEERGRGNFPDRFSARQFPNYSSELNVNALLLGDSALYLCASSLLTSTDTQYFGPGTRLTVL.

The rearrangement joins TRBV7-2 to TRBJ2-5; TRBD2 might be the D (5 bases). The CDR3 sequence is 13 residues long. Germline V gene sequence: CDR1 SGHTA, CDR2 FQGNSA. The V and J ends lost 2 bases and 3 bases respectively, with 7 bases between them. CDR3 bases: TGTGCCAGCAGCTTATGGGAGAAAGAGACCCAGTACTTC. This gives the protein CASSLWEKETQYF.

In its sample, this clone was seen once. CDR3 sequence: CSASSGPYEQYF. Here the CDR3 DNA reads TGCAGCGCCAGTAGCGGCCCCTACGAGCAGTACTTC. The chain carries TRBV20-1 and TRBJ2-7, with TRBD2 as a possible D gene (6 bases). The CDR3 runs 12 residues. CDR1 DFQATT and CDR2 SNEGSKA come from the germline V gene (reference sequence).